This T cell receptor (beta chain) was identified in a study of identifying expanded T cells in peripheral blood. The study's findings and limits: Across healthy donors, higher total template counts meant significantly greater approximately two-week count variance. Differentially abundant clones: 0.95 to 1.5 between replicates, about 15 at 2 to 3 weeks, over 18 at four.

Assay: immunoSEQ multiplex PCR; the TCRdb copy retains only in-frame clones and omits some. The table lists 50,000 to 65,000 clones, approximately 83% of them singletons. Concerning this clone itself: Its antigen is unknown.

During the collection period, no donor immune events like infections were recorded. This sequence originates from a person aged 18 to 70 in good health. The specimen sequenced was blood.

The CDR3, as DNA: TGTGCCAGCAGGCCGGGCAGGGGGCAACGAAACACCATATATTTT. Amino acids: CASRPGRGQRNTIYF. The chain couples TRBV2 to TRBJ1-3; 8 bases map to TRBD1. CDR3 length equals 15 residues. The germline CDR1 and CDR2 sequences are SNHLY and FYNNEI. The V and J ends lost 6 bases and 5 bases, in that order; junction bases with no gene match: 9.